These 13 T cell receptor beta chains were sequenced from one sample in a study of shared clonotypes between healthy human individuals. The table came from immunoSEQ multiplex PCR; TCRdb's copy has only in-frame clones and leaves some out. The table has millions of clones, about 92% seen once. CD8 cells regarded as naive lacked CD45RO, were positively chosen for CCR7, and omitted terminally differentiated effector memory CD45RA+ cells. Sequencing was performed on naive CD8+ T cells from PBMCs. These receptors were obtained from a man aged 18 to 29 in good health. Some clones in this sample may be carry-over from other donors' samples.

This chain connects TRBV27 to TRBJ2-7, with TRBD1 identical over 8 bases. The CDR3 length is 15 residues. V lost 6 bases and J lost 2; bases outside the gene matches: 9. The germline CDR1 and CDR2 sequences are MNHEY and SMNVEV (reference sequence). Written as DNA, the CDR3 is TGTGCCAGCAGCCCCCCCGGGACAGGAGCCTACGAGCAGTACTTC. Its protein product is CASSPPGTGAYEQYF.

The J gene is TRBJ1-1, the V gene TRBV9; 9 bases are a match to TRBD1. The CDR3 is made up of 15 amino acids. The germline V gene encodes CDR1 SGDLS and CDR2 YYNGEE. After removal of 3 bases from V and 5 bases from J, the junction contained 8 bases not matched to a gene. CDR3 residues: CASSGGTGSLTEAFF. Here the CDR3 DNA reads TGTGCCAGCAGCGGGGGGACAGGGAGTTTGACTGAAGCTTTCTTT.

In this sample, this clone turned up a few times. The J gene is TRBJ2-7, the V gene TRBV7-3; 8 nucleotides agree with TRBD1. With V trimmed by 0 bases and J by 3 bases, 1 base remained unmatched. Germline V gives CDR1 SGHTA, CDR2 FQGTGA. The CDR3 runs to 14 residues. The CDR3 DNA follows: TGTGCCAGCAGCTTAACGGGACAGGTCTACGAGCAGTACTTC. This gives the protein CASSLTGQVYEQYF. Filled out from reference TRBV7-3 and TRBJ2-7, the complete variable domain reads GAGVSQTPSNKVTEKGKYVELRCDPISGHTALYWYRQSLGQGPEFLIYFQGTGAADDSGLPNDRFFAVRPEGSVSTLKIQRTERGDSAVYLCASSLTGQVYEQYFGPGTRLTVT.

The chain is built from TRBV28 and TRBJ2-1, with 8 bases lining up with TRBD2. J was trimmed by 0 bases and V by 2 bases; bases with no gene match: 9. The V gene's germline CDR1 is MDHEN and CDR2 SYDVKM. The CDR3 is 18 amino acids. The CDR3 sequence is CASSLRSLAGSSYNEQFF. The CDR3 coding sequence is TGTGCCAGCAGTTTAAGGAGTCTAGCGGGTAGCTCCTACAATGAGCAGTTCTTC.

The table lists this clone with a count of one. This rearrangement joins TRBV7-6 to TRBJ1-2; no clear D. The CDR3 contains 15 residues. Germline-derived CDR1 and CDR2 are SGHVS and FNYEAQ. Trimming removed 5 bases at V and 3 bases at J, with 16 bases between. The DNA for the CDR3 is TGTGCCAGCAGCCCCAACATAGGGCAGGACTATGGCTACACCTTC. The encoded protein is CASSPNIGQDYGYTF.

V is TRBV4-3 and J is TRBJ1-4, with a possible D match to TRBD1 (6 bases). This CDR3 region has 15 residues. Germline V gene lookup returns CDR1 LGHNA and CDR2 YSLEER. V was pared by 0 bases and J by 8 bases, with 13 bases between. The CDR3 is CASSQDYREGEKLFF. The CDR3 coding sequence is TGCGCCAGCAGCCAAGATTACAGGGAAGGGGAAAAACTGTTTTTT.

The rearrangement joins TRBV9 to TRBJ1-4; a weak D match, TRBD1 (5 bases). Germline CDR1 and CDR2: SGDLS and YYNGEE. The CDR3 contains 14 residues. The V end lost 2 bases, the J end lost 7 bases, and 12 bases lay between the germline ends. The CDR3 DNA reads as TGTGCCAGCAGCGTCGGAGGGGATAGTGAAAAACTGTTTTTT. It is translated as CASSVGGDSEKLFF.

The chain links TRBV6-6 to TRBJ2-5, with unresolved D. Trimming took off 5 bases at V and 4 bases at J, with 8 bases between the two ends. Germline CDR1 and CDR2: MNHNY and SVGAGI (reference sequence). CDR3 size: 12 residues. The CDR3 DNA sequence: TGTGCCAGCAGTCCTTCCCCAGAGACCCAGTACTTC. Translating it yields CASSPSPETQYF.

This CDR3 is CASSSHLAGVPHEQFF. CDR3 nucleotides: TGTGCCAGCAGCTCCCACCTAGCGGGAGTGCCCCATGAGCAGTTCTTC. This chain links TRBV7-8 with TRBJ2-1, with 10 bases matching TRBD2. CDR1 is SGHVS and CDR2 is FQNEAQ in the germline V gene. This CDR3 has 16 residues. The junction had 11 bases not matched to a gene; V was cut back by 4 bases and J by 8 bases.

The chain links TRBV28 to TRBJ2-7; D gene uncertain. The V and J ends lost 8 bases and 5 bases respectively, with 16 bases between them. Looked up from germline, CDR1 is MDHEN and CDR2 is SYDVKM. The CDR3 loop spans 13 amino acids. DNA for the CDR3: TGTGCCAGCTCCCTGACACCCCGGGACGAGCAGTACTTC. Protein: CASSLTPRDEQYF.

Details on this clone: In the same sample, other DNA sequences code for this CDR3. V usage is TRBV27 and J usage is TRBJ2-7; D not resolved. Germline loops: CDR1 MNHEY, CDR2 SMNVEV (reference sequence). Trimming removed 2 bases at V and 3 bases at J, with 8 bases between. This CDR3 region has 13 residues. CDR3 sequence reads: CASSLGGFYEQYF. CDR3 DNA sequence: TGTGCCAGCAGTTTAGGCGGATTCTACGAGCAGTACTTC.

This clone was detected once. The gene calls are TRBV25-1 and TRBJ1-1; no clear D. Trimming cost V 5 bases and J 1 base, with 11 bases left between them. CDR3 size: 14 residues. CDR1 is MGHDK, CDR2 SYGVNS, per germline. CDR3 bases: TGTGCCAGCAGTTTAACCGGAGGGAACACTGAAGCTTTCTTT. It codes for CASSLTGGNTEAFF.

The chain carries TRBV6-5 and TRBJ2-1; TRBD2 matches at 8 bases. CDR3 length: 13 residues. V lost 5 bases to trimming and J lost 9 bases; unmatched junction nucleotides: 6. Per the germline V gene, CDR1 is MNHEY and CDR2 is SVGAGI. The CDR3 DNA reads TGTGCCAGCAGTCCAGGACTAGCTGTTGAGCAGTTCTTC. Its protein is CASSPGLAVEQFF.